The TCR beta chain under discussion was sequenced for a study of beta chain features in type 1 diabetes. Turning to this clone: What it binds is not known.

CD45RO/CCR7/CD25/CD127/CD95/CD27 separated CD4+ naive, central memory, regulatory and stem cell-like memory cells by sorting. Every bit of the isolated RNA underwent reverse transcription, so sequencing read expressed TCRB transcripts. Generated by immunoSEQ multiplex PCR, the TCRdb table keeps only in-frame clones and is missing some. The sample holds around 250,000 clones; about 26% are singletons and the top ten take 4%. Study-level points and caveats: Researchers report that Type 1 diabetes patients had moderately but significantly shorter TCRB CDR3s across all four CD4+ subsets. Among patients, naive, central memory and Treg TCRB repertoires appeared more similar than among healthy donors. Equally in patients and controls, shorter templates might have been favored by PCR.

The V gene end was trimmed by 6 bases and the J gene end by 3 bases; junction bases not matched to a gene: 9. Germline V gene lookup returns CDR1 MNHNS and CDR2 SASEGT. The CDR3 contains 15 residues. Material for sequencing was central memory CD4+ T cells from blood. This chain uses TRBV6-1 with TRBJ2-7; 9 nucleotides line up with TRBD2. This TCR was recovered from a young man in good health. The CDR3 DNA reads TGTGCCAGCAGCCTTAACCCTAGCGGGGACTACGAGCAGTACTTC. This codes for CASSLNPSGDYEQYF.